The 16 T cell receptor beta chains reported below all come from one sample, sequenced in a study of spatial heterogeneity in lung cancer. Study findings and constraints: Tumor mutation counts were tracked by expanded intratumoral alpha and beta TCR counts.

TCRdb processed the 5' RACE reads anew with MiXCR; each CDR3 protein has one entry. This table has roughly 20,000 distinct CDR3 sequences, 2.8% appearing once. These receptors' antigens are unknown. The time point denotes: sample taken at primary tumor resection. Sequenced here: lung tumor tissue, sampled at surgery. The receptors originated from a male donor with early-stage non-small cell lung cancer.

In its sample, this clonotype was seen many times. The chain carries TRBV18 and TRBJ1-2; 7 bases match TRBD1. The length of the CDR3 is 13 residues. Germline loops: CDR1 KGHSH, CDR2 LQKENI. V shed 3 bases, J shed 3 bases, and the junction held 1 base outside the gene matches. The CDR3 loop is CASSPDRDYGYTF. The CDR3, as DNA: TGTGCCAGCTCACCCGACAGGGACTATGGCTACACCTTC. Full variable domain (rest looked up from reference TRBV18 and TRBJ1-2): NAGVMQNPRHLVRRRGQEARLRCSPMKGHSHVYWYRQLPEEGLKFMVYLQKENIIDESGMPKERFSAEFPKEGPSILRIQQVVRGDSAAYFCASSPDRDYGYTFGSGTRLTVV.

This clonotype was observed a handful of times. A single base separates this from a much larger clone, so it may be a read error. J is TRBJ2-1 and V is TRBV29-1; a weak D match, TRBD2 (5 bases). The germline CDR1 and CDR2 sequences are SQVTM and ANQGSEA. The CDR3 runs 10 residues. CDR3 protein: CSVGLNVQFF. CDR3 bases: TGCAGCGTCGGACTGAATGTGCAGTTCTTC.

This clonotype was seen at least ten times. V and J are TRBV3-1 and TRBJ1-5; tentatively, D is TRBD1 (6 bases). Germline lookup yields CDR1 LGHDT and CDR2 YNNKEL (reference sequence). V lost 5 bases, J lost 6 bases, and 14 bases lay in between. This CDR3 spans 14 amino acids. The CDR3 DNA sequence: TGTGCCAGCAGCGCACAGGGCTTAGGTCAGCCCCAGCATTTT. Its protein is CASSAQGLGQPQHF.

This clonotype was recorded many times. The J gene is TRBJ1-4, the V gene TRBV27; 9 bases match TRBD1. The CDR3 spans 15 residues. Losses at the gene ends were 6 bases for V and 6 bases for J; bases not matched to a gene: 8. The germline V gene encodes CDR1 MNHEY and CDR2 SMNVEV (reference sequence). The CDR3 loop reads CASRTDRGWDEKLFF. Here the CDR3 DNA reads TGTGCCAGCAGAACCGACAGGGGGTGGGATGAAAAACTGTTTTTT.

The table lists this clonotype with many counts. The rearrangement links TRBV6-2 or TRBV6-3 to TRBJ2-1; D call uncertain. Trimming left V 1 base short and J 3 bases short, with 7 bases between. CDR1 is MNHEY, CDR2 SVGEGT, per germline. The CDR3 is 14 amino acids. The CDR3 is CASSYLTFYNEQFF. The CDR3 DNA follows: TGTGCCAGCAGTTACTTGACTTTCTACAATGAGCAGTTCTTC.

This clonotype is medium-sized within its sample. The rearrangement joins TRBV4-3 to TRBJ1-1, with a possible D match to TRBD1 (5 bases). V lost 6 bases and J lost 4, with 12 bases in between. The CDR3 totals 13 residues. From germline, CDR1 is LGHNA and CDR2 YSLEER. CDR3 loop: CASRRDLGTEAFF. CDR3 sequence (DNA): TGCGCCAGCAGACGGGACCTGGGCACTGAAGCTTTCTTT.

This clonotype was recorded many times. The chain uses TRBV29-1 and TRBJ1-1; 8 nucleotides agree with TRBD1. V shed 1 base and J 5 bases; nucleotides not matched to a gene: 6. Germline assignment: CDR1 SQVTM and CDR2 ANQGSEA. The CDR3 spans 14 residues. CDR3 in DNA: TGCAGCGTTGAAGGGACAGGGTTAGGGACTGAAGCTTTCTTT. Protein sequence: CSVEGTGLGTEAFF.

This clonotype showed up many times. The chain links TRBV3-1 to TRBJ1-6; D might be TRBD1 (5 bases). CDR3 length: 15 residues. V lost 4 bases to trimming and J lost 6 bases, with 13 bases between them. Per germline, CDR1 LGHDT and CDR2 YNNKEL (reference sequence). The CDR3: CASSRPGLSNSPLHF. The CDR3 DNA sequence: TGTGCCAGCAGCCGGCCGGGACTTAGTAATTCACCCCTCCACTTT.

This clonotype was seen at least ten times. Here the CDR3 DNA reads TGTGCCAGCAGCCCCGTGAGATCCGGGACCCAGTACTTC. It is translated as CASSPVRSGTQYF. The V and J genes are TRBV7-2 and TRBJ2-5, with unresolved D. Trimming removed 5 bases from V and 7 bases from J, with 14 bases in between. This CDR3 region has 13 residues. Germline CDR1 and CDR2: SGHTA and FQGNSA.

This clonotype was recorded at least ten times. This chain links TRBV6-5 with TRBJ1-1, with D possibly TRBD1 on 6 matching bases. V lost 8 bases, J lost 4 bases, and 17 bases lay in between. There are 14 residues in the CDR3. Germline V gene sequence: CDR1 MNHEY, CDR2 SVGAGI. The chain's CDR3 is CASEVGGPGTEAFF. As DNA, the CDR3 is TGTGCCAGCGAGGTGGGGGGGCCGGGCACTGAAGCTTTCTTT.

This clonotype was seen many times. The rearrangement joins TRBV27 to TRBJ2-7; maybe TRBD2 (7 bases). CDR1 and CDR2 from the germline V gene are MNHEY and SMNVEV (reference sequence). V was clipped by 6 bases and J by 8 bases, with 14 bases between them. The CDR3 runs 12 residues. The CDR3 region is CASRGAGAQQYF. The CDR3 region has the DNA TGTGCCAGCAGGGGGGCGGGGGCTCAGCAGTACTTC.

This clonotype was recorded at least ten times. The chain joins TRBV3-1 to TRBJ1-4, with no clear D. V lost 0 bases to trimming and J lost 1 base, with 21 bases between them. The CDR3 totals 20 residues. Germline V gene data show CDR1 as LGHDT and CDR2 as YNNKEL (reference sequence). The CDR3 loop reads CASSQDLAGRGSVTNEKLFF. CDR3 bases: TGTGCCAGCAGCCAAGATTTGGCAGGACGCGGATCGGTAACTAATGAAAAACTGTTTTTT.

This clonotype was counted many times. The V gene is TRBV6-5, the J gene TRBJ2-7, with no clear D. The V gene lost 5 bases and the J gene lost 2 bases, with 16 bases spanning the gap. The length of the CDR3 is 15 residues. CDR1 is MNHEY, CDR2 SVGAGI, per germline. DNA of the CDR3: TGTGCCAGCAGTACCGGACCACCGGTGCCCTACGAGCAGTACTTC. Translation: CASSTGPPVPYEQYF.

In this sample, this clonotype turned up many times. CDR3: CSARDLDGADGYEQYF. The CDR3, as DNA: TGCAGTGCTAGAGATCTTGACGGAGCTGACGGGTACGAGCAGTACTTC. The V call is TRBV20-1, the J call TRBJ2-7, with D unresolved. V lost 0 bases, J lost 4 bases, and 19 bases lay in between. The CDR3 covers 16 residues. Per the germline V gene, CDR1 is DFQATT and CDR2 is SNEGSKA (reference sequence).

The J gene is TRBJ2-3, the V gene TRBV6-2 or TRBV6-3; D not resolved. Germline values: CDR1 MNHEY, CDR2 SVGEGT. The length of the CDR3 is 12 residues. Trimming took off 6 bases at V and 6 bases at J, with 10 bases between the two ends. The CDR3: CASSIRGDTQYF. In DNA, the CDR3 is TGTGCCAGCAGCATACGTGGGGATACGCAGTATTTT.

This clonotype is judged medium-sized. This sequence joins TRBV12-3 or TRBV12-4 and TRBJ1-6; TRBD1 agrees at 9 bases. CDR3 length: 14 amino acids. Germline trimming cut 5 bases from V and 9 bases from J; bases unmatched to any gene: 5. CDR3 in amino acids: CASSRTGGGSPLHF. CDR3 DNA sequence: TGTGCCAGCAGTCGTACAGGGGGCGGTTCACCCCTCCACTTT.